The subject of this entry is one T cell receptor (beta chain). This could be a read error, since a much larger clone is one nucleotide away. The sample originates from a study of molecular identifiers for immune sequencing clone quantification. The CDR3 runs 17 residues. Per the germline V gene, CDR1 is MNHEY and CDR2 is SVGAGI. The V segment lost 0 bases and the J segment 5 bases; nucleotides outside the gene matches: 9. TCRdb analysed the PCR reads with MiXCR anew, one entry per CDR3 protein. The sample has some 580,000 distinct CDR3 sequences; 25% are singletons. Naive CD8 libraries used roughly 18,000 to 1,000,000 sorted cells and 10%, 30% or 50% RNA. Naive CD8 T cells were picked out by sorting for CD8+CD4-CCR7+CD45RA+.

This chain uses TRBV6-5 with TRBJ2-5, with TRBD2 matching 10 bases. Sequences were obtained from naive CD8+ T cells from blood, with Jurkat cell RNA spiked in. Indicated subset: FACS-sorted CD8+CD4-CCR7+CD45RA+ naive T cells. The sequence derives from a human donor in good health. Some libraries in this study had Jurkat cell RNA spiked in. In nucleotides, the CDR3 is TGTGCCAGCAGTTACTCTTTGCGACCAGCGGGAGGGGAGACCCAGTACTTC. Protein sequence: CASSYSLRPAGGETQYF.